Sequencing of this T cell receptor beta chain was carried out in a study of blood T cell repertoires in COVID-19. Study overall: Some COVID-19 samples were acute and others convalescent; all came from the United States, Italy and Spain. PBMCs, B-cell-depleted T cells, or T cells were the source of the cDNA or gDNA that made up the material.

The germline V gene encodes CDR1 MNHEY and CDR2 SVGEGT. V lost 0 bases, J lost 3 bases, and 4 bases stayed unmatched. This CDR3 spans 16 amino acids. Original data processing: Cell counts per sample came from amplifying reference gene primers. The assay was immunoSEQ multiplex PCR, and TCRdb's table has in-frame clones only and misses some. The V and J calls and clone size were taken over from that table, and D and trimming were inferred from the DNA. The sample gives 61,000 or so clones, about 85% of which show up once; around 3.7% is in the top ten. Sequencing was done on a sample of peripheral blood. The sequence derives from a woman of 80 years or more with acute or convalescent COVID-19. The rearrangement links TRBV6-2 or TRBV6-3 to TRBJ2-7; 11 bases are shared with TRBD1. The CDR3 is CASSYSGTGGFYEQYF. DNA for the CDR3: TGTGCCAGCAGTTACTCGGGGACAGGGGGTTTCTACGAGCAGTACTTC.